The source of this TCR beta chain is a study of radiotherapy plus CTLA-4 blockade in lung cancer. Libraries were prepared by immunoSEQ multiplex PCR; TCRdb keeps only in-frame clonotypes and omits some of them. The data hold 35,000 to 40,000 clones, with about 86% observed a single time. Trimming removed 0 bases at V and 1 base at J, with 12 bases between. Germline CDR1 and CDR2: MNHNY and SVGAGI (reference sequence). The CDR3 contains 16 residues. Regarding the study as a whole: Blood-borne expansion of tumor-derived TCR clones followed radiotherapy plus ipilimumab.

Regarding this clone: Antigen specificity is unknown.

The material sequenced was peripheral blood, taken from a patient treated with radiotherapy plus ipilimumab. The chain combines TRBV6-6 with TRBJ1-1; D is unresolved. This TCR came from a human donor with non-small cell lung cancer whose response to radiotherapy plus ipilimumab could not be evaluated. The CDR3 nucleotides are TGTGCCAGCAGTTACTCGACATCACAGCCGAACACTGAAGCTTTCTTT. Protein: CASSYSTSQPNTEAFF.